Reported below is one T cell receptor beta chain. The sample originates from a study of OX40 agonist ivuxolimab in advanced cancers. Overall study context: Patients were dosed intravenously with ivuxolimab at 0.01 to 10 mg/kg every 2 weeks. Patients with prior anti-PD-1, anti-PD-L1 or anti-CTLA-4 therapy were eligible; 40% had some.

CDR3 length equals 13 residues. The J segment lost 3 bases and the V segment lost 6 bases, leaving 7 bases of the junction unmatched. Germline loops: CDR1 SQVTM, CDR2 ANQGSEA. Measured with immunoSEQ multiplex PCR; TCRdb has only the in-frame clones, and not every one. The repertoire consists of about 79,000 clones, with 80% to 95% occurring once and the leading ten covering approximately 0.48%. The material sequenced was CD4+ or CD8+ T cells sorted from blood, taken in a trial of the OX40 agonist ivuxolimab. This sequence joins TRBV29-1 and TRBJ1-2; the match to TRBD1 covers 7 bases. This clonotype originated in an adult with an advanced solid tumor such as melanoma, head and neck, liver or kidney cancer. The CDR3 coding sequence is TGCAGCGTCGGGACAGATCATGACTATGGCTACACCTTC. As protein: CSVGTDHDYGYTF.